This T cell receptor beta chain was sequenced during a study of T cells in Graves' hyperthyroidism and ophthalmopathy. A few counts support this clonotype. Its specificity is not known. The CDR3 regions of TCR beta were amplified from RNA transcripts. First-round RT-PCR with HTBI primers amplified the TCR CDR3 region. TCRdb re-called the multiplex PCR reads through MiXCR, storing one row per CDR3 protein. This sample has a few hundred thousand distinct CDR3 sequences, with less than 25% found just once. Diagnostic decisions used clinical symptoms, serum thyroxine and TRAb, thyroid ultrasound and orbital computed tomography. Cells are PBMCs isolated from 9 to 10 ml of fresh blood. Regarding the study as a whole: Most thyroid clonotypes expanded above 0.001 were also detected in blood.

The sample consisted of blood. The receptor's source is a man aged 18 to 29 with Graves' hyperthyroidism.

Here the CDR3 reads CASSLRISGGVFGYTF. The CDR3 DNA reads TGTGCCAGCAGTTTAAGGATTTCAGGGGGTGTCTTTGGCTACACCTTC. V gene TRBV28 combines with J gene TRBJ1-2; 7 bases align to TRBD1. Germline CDR1 reads MDHEN; CDR2 reads SYDVKM. The CDR3 runs to 16 residues. The V and J ends lost 2 bases and 7 bases, in that order; junction bases with no gene match: 13.